This T cell receptor (beta chain) was identified during a study of response to subunit inactivated influenza vaccine. TCRdb recomputed calls from the RT-PCR reads with MiXCR, one row per CDR3 protein. The table lists about 540,000 distinct CDR3 sequences, roughly a quarter of them singletons. The sample was also reused in another study, on T cells expressing NK-cell markers. This second study notes: It was by 5'RACE template switching with UMIs that TCR beta cDNA was made. Out of eight donors sequenced, seven tested HCMV-seropositive and the remaining one seronegative.

This specimen consisted of CD4+ T cells sorted from PBMCs, obtained 12 days after vaccination. This TCR was sampled from a middle-aged man who received an inactivated influenza vaccine.

CDR3 amino acids: CSASSVLTYEQYF. CDR3 sequence (DNA): TGCAGTGCTAGTTCCGTTTTAACCTACGAGCAGTACTTC. This chain joins TRBV20-1 and TRBJ2-7, with unresolved D. V was trimmed by 3 bases and J by 2 bases, leaving 11 bases between them. Germline-derived CDR1 and CDR2 are DFQATT and SNEGSKA (reference sequence). This CDR3 is 13 amino acids long.